The rows below give T cell receptor beta chains drawn from one sample of a study of cytomegalovirus exposure and HLA in healthy donors. Clones were read by immunoSEQ multiplex PCR, and TCRdb kept only the in-frame ones, dropping some. The sample holds approximately 150,000 clones, approximately 81% seen once. Material for sequencing was PBMCs. The source is a man younger than 40 in good health and CMV-seronegative. CDR3s include the opening cysteine and the closing phenylalanine or tryptophan. D genes are given only for firm matches. Rows give clone size only sometimes, using once, few, many, or a class for an expanded clone.

NA NA TRBJ1-1 TRBV7-9 TGTACCAGCAGCTTAGGAGGGATCGATGTGGGCACTGAAGCTTTCTTT CTSSLGGIDVGTEAFF
NA NA TRBJ1-4 TRBV5-1 TGCGCCAGCAGCTTGGGCCAGAGCGGTTATAATGAAAAACTGTTTTTT CASSLGQSGYNEKLFF
NA TRBD1 TRBJ2-7 TRBV6-5 TGTGCACAGGGGAGCTCCTACGAGCAGTACTTC CAQGSSYEQYF
NA NA TRBJ2-7 TRBV5-1 TGCGCCAGCAGCGCAGACGGACTCTACGAGCAGTACTTC CASSADGLYEQYF
NA NA TRBJ2-7 TRBV18 TGTGCCAGCTCACCACTCTTCGGCGAGCAGTACTTC CASSPLFGEQYF
once TRBD1 TRBJ2-3 TRBV5-1 TGCGCCAGCAGCACGGAACAGGGGATGCAGTATTTT CASSTEQGMQYF
NA NA TRBJ1-1 TRBV5-1 TGCGCCAGCAGCTCCGACCCGGGTTTGGGTCCCTATGAAGCTTTCTTT CASSSDPGLGPYEAFF
NA TRBD2 TRBJ2-7 TRBV6-1 TGTGCCAGCAGTAGGACTAGCGGCCCCTACGAGCAGTACTTC CASSRTSGPYEQYF
NA TRBD1 TRBJ1-6 TRBV18 TGTGCCAGCTCACCCTTGCCGACAGGGAGCTCCTATAATTCACCCCTCCACTTT CASSPLPTGSSYNSPLHF
NA TRBD2 TRBJ2-2 TRBV6-4 TGTGCCAGCAGTTCAAGCGGGGACGCGAACACCGGGGAGCTGTTTTTT CASSSSGDANTGELFF
NA TRBD1 TRBJ1-2 TRBV2 TGTGCCAGCAGTCGGGACAGGCCGGGCTACACCTTC CASSRDRPGYTF
NA NA TRBJ1-4 TRBV28 TGTGCCAGCAAGACTCAACAGGGAGGGGGTGAAAAACTGTTTTTT CASKTQQGGGEKLFF
NA NA TRBJ1-2 TRBV29-1 TGCAGCGTTACAGGGAACTATGGCTACACCTTC CSVTGNYGYTF
NA NA TRBJ1-3 TRBV30 TGTGCCTATCCGGACATGGGAAACACCATATATTTT CAYPDMGNTIYF
NA TRBD1 TRBJ1-1 TRBV18 TGTGCCAGCTCACCCCGCTTACTGACAGGGGATGGGACGAACACTGAAGCTTTCTTT CASSPRLLTGDGTNTEAFF
NA NA TRBJ1-1 TRBV5-4 TGTGCCAGCAGCCTAGGCGGGGGCGGCACTGAAGCTTTCTTT CASSLGGGGTEAFF
NA NA TRBJ1-4 TRBV5-5 TGTGCCAGCAGCTTGGGACAACCCAGAACTAATGAAAAACTGTTTTTT CASSLGQPRTNEKLFF
NA TRBD1 TRBJ2-7 TRBV5-4 TGTGCCAGCAGCCCGAGACAGGGCGGAAGCTACGAGCAGTACTTC CASSPRQGGSYEQYF
NA NA TRBJ2-7 TRBV27 TGTGCCAGCAGTTTAGCTGGCATCTCCTACGAGCAGTACTTC CASSLAGISYEQYF
few TRBD1 TRBJ1-2 TRBV4-3 TGCGCCAGCAGCCAAGATGGGACAGGGGAATTGGGCTACACCTTC CASSQDGTGELGYTF
NA TRBD1 TRBJ2-5 TRBV5-1 TGCGCCAGCAGCTTGGTAGGGACAGGGGGTGAGGAGACCCAGTACTTC CASSLVGTGGEETQYF
NA NA TRBJ2-7 TRBV19 TGTGCCAGTAGTTGGCGACTCTCCTACGAGCAGTACTTC CASSWRLSYEQYF
NA NA TRBJ2-1 TRBV27 TGTGCCAGCAGTACTAGGGCAGGGGGGTACAATGAGCAGTTCTTC CASSTRAGGYNEQFF
NA NA TRBJ2-5 TRBV7-2 TGTGCCAGCAGCGAAAACCCCGGGATCCAAGAGACCCAGTACTTC CASSENPGIQETQYF
NA TRBD2 TRBJ2-7 TRBV2 TGTGCCAGCGGGAGGGGACTAGCATCCGAGCAGTACTTC CASGRGLASEQYF
NA NA TRBJ2-5 TRBV4-1 TGCGCCAGCAGCCAAGACGCGGAGGAGACCCAGTACTTC CASSQDAEETQYF
NA TRBD1 TRBJ2-7 TRBV4-1 TGCGCCAGCAGCCAAGAGCGGAGACAGGGGGTCTACGAGCAGTACTTC CASSQERRQGVYEQYF
NA TRBD1 TRBJ1-2 TRBV7-6 TGTGCCAGCAGCTTAGAGGCAGGGGGGAACTATGGCTACACCTTC CASSLEAGGNYGYTF
NA NA TRBJ2-7 TRBV5-4 TGTGCCAGCAGCCATGACTCCCCGAGCTCCTACGAGCAGTACTTC CASSHDSPSSYEQYF
few NA TRBJ1-1 TRBV6-5 TGTGCCAGCAGTTACACAACACAGGGACTAAACACTGAAGCTTTCTTT CASSYTTQGLNTEAFF
NA NA TRBJ2-5 TRBV5-4 TGTGCCAGCAGCTTGGAGGATCGGGAAGGGGAGACCCAGTACTTC CASSLEDREGETQYF
NA TRBD2 TRBJ2-7 TRBV7-8 TGTGCCAGCAGCCTCGGGGGAGGGTACGAGCAGTACTTC CASSLGGGYEQYF
NA NA TRBJ1-3 TRBV30 TGTGCCTGGAGTCTTCCCTATCCTACTCCGATCTCTGGAAACACCATATATTTT CAWSLPYPTPISGNTIYF
NA NA TRBJ1-6 TRBV5-1 TGCGCCAGCAGCTTGGACAGCCCTAATTCACCCCTCCACTTT CASSLDSPNSPLHF
NA TRBD1 TRBJ2-1 TRBV9 TGTGCCAGCAGCAGACAGGGGGCCAGCGCCTACAATGAGCAGTTCTTC CASSRQGASAYNEQFF
NA TRBD2 TRBJ2-1 TRBV11-3 TGTGCCAGCAGCTTAAGGGGGGAGCTAGCGGGAGTCCATGAGCAGTTCTTC CASSLRGELAGVHEQFF
once NA TRBJ1-3 TRBV7-6 TGTGCCAGCAGCGTACTTTCCGGGACACTCTCTGGAAACACCATATATTTT CASSVLSGTLSGNTIYF
NA TRBD1 TRBJ2-7 TRBV4-1 TGCGCCAGCAGCCAAGAAGGCCGGACAGGGGCCTACGAGCAGTACTTC CASSQEGRTGAYEQYF
NA NA TRBJ1-2 TRBV21-1 TGTGCCAGCAGCAAAATCCCCGGGACATCTAACTATGGCTACACCTTC CASSKIPGTSNYGYTF
once NA TRBJ2-3 TRBV11-2 TGTGCCAGCAGCTTAGCCGGGACAGATACGCAGTATTTT CASSLAGTDTQYF
once NA TRBJ2-7 TRBV6-1 TGTGCCAGCAGTGGAATACAGGTATCCTACGAGCAGTACTTC CASSGIQVSYEQYF
once TRBD2 TRBJ2-3 TRBV27 TGTGCCAGCAGTTTCACCGCGGTTAGCGGGAGGCCCAGCACAGATACGCAGTATTTT CASSFTAVSGRPSTDTQYF